The 16 T cell receptor beta chains below come from one sample, sequenced in a study of T cells in Graves' hyperthyroidism and ophthalmopathy. TCR beta CDR3 sequences were amplified from RNA transcripts. TCR CDR3 underwent first-round RT-PCR with the HTBI primer set. Each CDR3 protein is one row after TCRdb ran MiXCR on the multiplex PCR reads. The repertoire holds 300,000 or so distinct CDR3 sequences, with approximately 15% as singletons. What was sequenced was blood. Every receptor here comes from a woman in her sixties with Graves' ophthalmopathy.

This clonotype was observed a handful of times. V is TRBV6-1 and J is TRBJ2-5, with D hard to call. Trimming stripped 5 bases from V and 4 bases from J, with 8 bases between. CDR3 length: 12 residues. The germline V gene encodes CDR1 MNHNS and CDR2 SASEGT. The CDR3 here is CASSYNRETQYF. The CDR3 nucleotides read TGTGCCAGCAGTTACAACAGAGAGACCCAGTACTTC.

The sample holds many counts of this clonotype. V is TRBV28 and J is TRBJ2-1, with TRBD2 identical over 8 bases. Looked up from germline, CDR1 is MDHEN and CDR2 is SYDVKM. V gave up 5 bases and J gave up 5 bases; unmatched junction bases: 8. There are 15 residues in the CDR3. The CDR3 here is CASSTGGTRNNEQFF. In DNA, the CDR3 is TGTGCCAGCAGTACCGGGGGGACTAGGAACAATGAGCAGTTCTTC.

This clonotype occurred a few times. The J gene is TRBJ2-7, the V gene TRBV27, with 8 bases identical to TRBD2. Germline CDR1 is MNHEY and CDR2 is SMNVEV (reference sequence). This CDR3 has 16 residues. The V and J ends lost 0 bases and 2 bases, in that order; junction bases with no gene match: 6. The CDR3 coding sequence is TGTGCCAGCAGTTTATCAGCGGGGGATCATCCCTACGAGCAGTACTTC. Translating gives CASSLSAGDHPYEQYF.

The gene calls are TRBV4-3 and TRBJ2-7; D is unresolved. The CDR3 covers 15 residues. V dropped 0 bases and J dropped 3 bases, with 12 bases sitting between them. Germline CDR1 reads LGHNA; CDR2 reads YSLEER. Written as DNA, the CDR3 is TGCGCCAGCAGCCAAGAATCCTCCGGGCTCTACGAGCAGTACTTC. As protein: CASSQESSGLYEQYF.

About this clonotype: Compared with germline, one end of the junction differs, possibly owing to a read error. The genes are TRBV7-9 and TRBJ2-3, with a tentative D call TRBD1 (5 bases). The CDR3 has 15 amino acids. Germline CDR1 SEHNR, CDR2 FQNEAQ (reference sequence). CDR3 sequence (DNA): TGTGCCAGCAGCTTAGCTCACGCCCCGACAGATGCGCAGTATTTT. This sequence encodes CASSLAHAPTDAQYF.

The chain has TRBV5-1 and TRBJ2-1, with TRBD1 matching over 12 bases. This CDR3 spans 16 amino acids. Germline CDR1 reads SGHRS; CDR2 reads YFSETQ. V shed 0 bases, J shed 9 bases, and the junction held 7 bases outside the gene matches. The CDR3 coding sequence is TGCGCCAGCAGCTTGGCGGGACAGGGGGCTCTGGGTGAGCAGTTCTTC. Translated, it gives CASSLAGQGALGEQFF.

This clonotype appeared many times. DNA for the CDR3: TGCAGCGTTGGTCAGTACACCGGGGAGCTGTTTTTT. Its translation is CSVGQYTGELFF. The chain links TRBV29-1 to TRBJ2-2; D remains unclear. Trimming removed 4 bases at V and 3 bases at J, with 6 bases between. Germline-derived CDR1 and CDR2 are SQVTM and ANQGSEA. This CDR3 is 12 amino acids long.

The table lists this clonotype with many counts. The gene calls are TRBV20-1 and TRBJ2-1, with 10 bases matching TRBD2. The CDR3 consists of 17 residues. V shed 0 bases and J 7 bases; nucleotides not matched to a gene: 12. Germline V gene data show CDR1 as DFQATT and CDR2 as SNEGSKA (reference sequence). The CDR3: CSARDHPSGRAGNEQFF. The CDR3 DNA is TGCAGTGCTAGAGACCACCCGAGCGGGAGGGCCGGGAATGAGCAGTTCTTC.

Ten or more counts support this clonotype. The chain is built from TRBV28 and TRBJ2-7; weak D call: TRBD2 (6 bases). With 6 bases removed from V and 2 bases from J, the gap between germline ends came to 14 bases. The CDR3 sequence is 14 residues long. Germline values: CDR1 MDHEN, CDR2 SYDVKM. CDR3 loop: CASSVPGGTYEQYF. As DNA, the CDR3 is TGTGCCAGCAGCGTTCCAGGCGGGACCTACGAGCAGTACTTC. The full variable domain, with the rest looked up from reference TRBV28 and TRBJ2-7, is DVKVTQSSRYLVKRTGEKVFLECVQDMDHENMFWYRQDPGLGLRLIYFSYDVKMKEKGDIPEGYSVSREKKERFSLILESASTNQTSMYLCASSVPGGTYEQYFGPGTRLTVT.

This clonotype occurred a few times. The chain joins TRBV15 to TRBJ2-7; D gene unclear. With 4 bases removed from V and 0 bases from J, the gap between germline ends came to 16 bases. Germline CDR1 and CDR2: LNHNV and YYDKDF (reference sequence). CDR3 length: 16 amino acids. The CDR3 loop reads CATSNHLWPPSYEQYF. The CDR3 DNA sequence: TGTGCCACCAGCAACCACCTTTGGCCCCCCTCCTACGAGCAGTACTTC. Variable domain in full (rest from reference TRBV15 and TRBJ2-7): DAMVIQNPRYQVTQFGKPVTLSCSQTLNHNVMYWYQQKSSQAPKLLFHYYDKDFNNEADTPDNFQSRRPNTSFCFLDIRSPGLGDTAMYLCATSNHLWPPSYEQYFGPGTRLTVT.

This clonotype was seen repeatedly, ten times or more. CDR3 loop: CASSQEAGSDTEAFF. CDR3 DNA sequence: TGTGCCAGCAGCCAAGAAGCCGGGTCGGACACTGAAGCTTTCTTT. The chain employs TRBV4-2 and TRBJ1-1, with unresolved D. Germline V gene sequence: CDR1 LGHNA, CDR2 YNFKEQ. This CDR3 region has 15 residues. Trimming took off 0 bases at V and 3 bases at J, with 11 bases between the two ends.

Ten or more counts support this clonotype. The chain joins TRBV15 to TRBJ2-3; tentative D call: TRBD2 (6 bases). Germline CDR1 LNHNV, CDR2 YYDKDF (reference sequence). This CDR3 is 14 amino acids long. V was shortened by 0 bases and J by 11 bases, with 15 bases between the two germline ends. This CDR3 reads CATSRDRRDSGQYF. The CDR3, as DNA: TGTGCCACCAGCAGAGATCGCAGGGACTCGGGGCAGTATTTT.

This clonotype occurred a few times. The chain couples TRBV7-3 to TRBJ2-5; D is possibly TRBD1 (6 bases). The ends were cut back, 2 bases at V and 7 bases at J, with 11 bases in the middle. Per the germline V gene, CDR1 is SGHTA and CDR2 is FQGTGA. This CDR3 comprises 13 residues. The CDR3 region is CASSLVATGTQYF. The DNA of the CDR3 is TGTGCCAGCAGCTTAGTTGCGACAGGGACCCAGTACTTC. Full variable domain (rest looked up from reference TRBV7-3 and TRBJ2-5): GAGVSQTPSNKVTEKGKYVELRCDPISGHTALYWYRQSLGQGPEFLIYFQGTGAADDSGLPNDRFFAVRPEGSVSTLKIQRTERGDSAVYLCASSLVATGTQYFGPGTRLLVL.

This clonotype was picked up many times. This sequence joins TRBV5-1 and TRBJ2-2, with D tentatively TRBD1 (6 bases). The germline gives CDR1 SGHRS, CDR2 YFSETQ. Trimming took 4 bases from V and 2 from J, leaving 9 bases between them. This CDR3 has 14 amino acids. In DNA, the CDR3 is TGCGCCAGCAGCCCGACAGGAAACACCGGGGAGCTGTTTTTT. It encodes CASSPTGNTGELFF.

At least ten counts were recorded for this clonotype. The gene calls are TRBV5-1 and TRBJ2-1; D call uncertain. In germline, CDR1 is SGHRS, CDR2 YFSETQ. The CDR3 has 13 residues. V was pared by 5 bases and J by 5 bases, with 11 bases between. DNA of the CDR3: TGCGCCAGCAGGTCGGACCCACACAATGAGCAGTTCTTC. Amino acids: CASRSDPHNEQFF.

The V gene is TRBV12-3 or TRBV12-4, the J gene TRBJ2-1; TRBD1 aligns across 9 bases. V lost 6 bases to trimming and J lost 8 bases; unmatched junction nucleotides: 11. The CDR3 runs 15 residues. CDR3 bases: TGTGCCAGCAGCCTCACAGGGGGCTACGAGGATGAGCAGTTCTTC. Translating it yields CASSLTGGYEDEQFF.